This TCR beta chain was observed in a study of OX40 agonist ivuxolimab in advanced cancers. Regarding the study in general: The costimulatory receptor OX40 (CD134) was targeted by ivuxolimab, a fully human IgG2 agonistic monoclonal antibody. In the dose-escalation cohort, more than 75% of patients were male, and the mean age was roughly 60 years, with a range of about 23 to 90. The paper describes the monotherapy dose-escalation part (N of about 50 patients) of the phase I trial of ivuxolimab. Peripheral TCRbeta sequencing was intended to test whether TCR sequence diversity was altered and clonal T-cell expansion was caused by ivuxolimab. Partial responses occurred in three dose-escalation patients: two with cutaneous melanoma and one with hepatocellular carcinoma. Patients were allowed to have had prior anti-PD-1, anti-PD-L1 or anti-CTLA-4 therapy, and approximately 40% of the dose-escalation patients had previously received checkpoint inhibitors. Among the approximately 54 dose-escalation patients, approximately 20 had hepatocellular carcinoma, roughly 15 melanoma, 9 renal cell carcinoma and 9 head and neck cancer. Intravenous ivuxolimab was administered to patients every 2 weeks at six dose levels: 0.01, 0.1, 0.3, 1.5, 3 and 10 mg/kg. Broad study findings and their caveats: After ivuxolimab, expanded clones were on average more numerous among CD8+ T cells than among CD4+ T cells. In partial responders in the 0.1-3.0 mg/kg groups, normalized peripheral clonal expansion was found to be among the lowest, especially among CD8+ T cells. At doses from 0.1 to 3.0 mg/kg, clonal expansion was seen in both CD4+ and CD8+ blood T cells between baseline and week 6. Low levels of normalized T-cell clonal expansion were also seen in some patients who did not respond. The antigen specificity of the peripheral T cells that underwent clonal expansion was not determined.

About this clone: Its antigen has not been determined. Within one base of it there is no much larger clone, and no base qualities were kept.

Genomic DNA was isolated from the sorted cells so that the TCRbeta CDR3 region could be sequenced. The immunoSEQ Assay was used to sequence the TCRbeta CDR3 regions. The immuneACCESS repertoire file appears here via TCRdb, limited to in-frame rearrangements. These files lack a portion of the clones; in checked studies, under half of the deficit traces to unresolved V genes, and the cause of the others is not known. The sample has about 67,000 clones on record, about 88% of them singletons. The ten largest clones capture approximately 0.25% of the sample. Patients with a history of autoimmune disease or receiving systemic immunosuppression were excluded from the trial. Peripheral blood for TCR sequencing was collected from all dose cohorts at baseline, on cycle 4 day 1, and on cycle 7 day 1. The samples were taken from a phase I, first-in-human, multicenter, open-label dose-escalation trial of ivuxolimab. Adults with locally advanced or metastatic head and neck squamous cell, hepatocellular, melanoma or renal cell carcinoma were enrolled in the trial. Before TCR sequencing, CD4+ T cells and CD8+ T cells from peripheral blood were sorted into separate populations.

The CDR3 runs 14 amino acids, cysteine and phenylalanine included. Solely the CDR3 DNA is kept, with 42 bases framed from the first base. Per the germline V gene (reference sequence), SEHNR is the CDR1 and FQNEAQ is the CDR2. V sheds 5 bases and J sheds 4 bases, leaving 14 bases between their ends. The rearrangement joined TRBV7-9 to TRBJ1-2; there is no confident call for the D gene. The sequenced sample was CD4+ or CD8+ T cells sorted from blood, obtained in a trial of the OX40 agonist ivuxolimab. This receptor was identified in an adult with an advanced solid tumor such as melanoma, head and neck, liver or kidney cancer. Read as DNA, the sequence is TGTGCCAGCAGCCAGATAGCAGGAACCTATGGCTACACCTTC. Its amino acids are CASSQIAGTYGYTF.